Shown below are 10 T cell receptor beta chains from a single sample sequenced in a study of OX40 agonist ivuxolimab in advanced cancers. Using immunoSEQ multiplex PCR, the repertoire was profiled, and TCRdb retains in-frame clones only, with some absent. The sample holds 77,000 or so clones; around 92% are singletons and the top ten take approximately 11%. Sequencing was performed on CD4+ or CD8+ T cells sorted from blood, taken in a trial of the OX40 agonist ivuxolimab. These receptors came from an adult with an advanced solid tumor such as melanoma, head and neck, liver or kidney cancer.

J is TRBJ2-3 and V is TRBV5-4; D is unclear. Germline V CDR1 and CDR2: SGHNT, YYREEE (reference sequence). Trimming removed 2 bases from V and 2 bases from J, with 12 bases in between. The CDR3 is 15 residues long. The CDR3 loop reads CASSLGGRVTDTQYF. The CDR3 DNA is TGTGCCAGCAGCTTAGGCGGTAGAGTCACAGATACGCAGTATTTT. Full variable domain (remainder filled in from reference TRBV5-4 and TRBJ2-3): ETGVTQSPTHLIKTRGQQVTLRCSSQSGHNTVSWYQQALGQGPQFIFQYYREEENGRGNFPPRFSGLQFPNYSSELNVNALELDDSALYLCASSLGGRVTDTQYFGPGTRLTVL.

The rearrangement links TRBV11-2 to TRBJ2-5, with 9 bases aligning to TRBD2. V lost 5 bases and J lost 1; bases outside the gene matches: 8. Germline loops: CDR1 SGHAT, CDR2 FQNNGV. The CDR3 spans 16 residues. The CDR3 loop is CASSPSGGTPQETQYF. CDR3 bases: TGTGCCAGCAGCCCAAGCGGGGGGACCCCCCAAGAGACCCAGTACTTC.

This clone showed up just once. V is TRBV11-2 and J is TRBJ1-1; D unresolved. Germline CDR1 reads SGHAT; CDR2 reads FQNNGV. Deletions cut 2 bases from V and 7 bases from J, with 8 bases between. The CDR3 contains 12 residues. The CDR3 DNA is TGTGCCAGCAGCTTAAGTGGTAATGAAGCTTTCTTT. Amino acids: CASSLSGNEAFF.

The V gene is TRBV30, the J gene TRBJ1-5, with a tentative D call TRBD1 (6 bases). With 5 bases removed from V and 2 bases from J, the gap between germline ends came to 22 bases. The CDR3 runs 17 residues. The V gene's germline CDR1 is GTSNPN and CDR2 SVGIG (reference sequence). The CDR3, as DNA: TGTGCCTGGCCCCACTCACAGGGAGAGACGGGCAATCAGCCCCAGCATTTT. It codes for CAWPHSQGETGNQPQHF.

The chain uses TRBV29-1 and TRBJ1-1, with D possibly matching TRBD1 (5 bases). This CDR3 is 16 amino acids long. The germline CDR1 and CDR2 sequences are SQVTM and ANQGSEA. Trimming pared 0 bases from V and 10 bases from J, leaving 24 bases between. This CDR3 is CSVEDFSIGAAFGAFF. The CDR3, as DNA: TGCAGCGTTGAAGATTTTTCAATAGGGGCTGCGTTCGGAGCTTTCTTT.

The V call is TRBV5-1, the J call TRBJ2-1; D unclear. CDR1 and CDR2 from the germline V gene are SGHRS and YFSETQ. V dropped 2 bases and J dropped 10 bases, with 10 bases sitting between them. The length of the CDR3 is 12 residues. CDR3 bases: TGCGCCAGCAGCTTCCACCCGTCGGAGCAGTTCTTC. Protein product: CASSFHPSEQFF. Full variable domain (rest looked up from reference TRBV5-1 and TRBJ2-1): KAGVTQTPRYLIKTRGQQVTLSCSPISGHRSVSWYQQTPGQGLQFLFEYFSETQRNKGNFPGRFSGRQFSNSRSEMNVSTLELGDSALYLCASSFHPSEQFFGPGTRLTVL.

The chain employs TRBV30 and TRBJ1-1; 9 bases are a match to TRBD1. Trimming removed 4 bases from V and 1 base from J; junction bases left unmatched: 4. CDR1 GTSNPN and CDR2 SVGIG come from the germline V gene (reference sequence). This CDR3 is built from 14 residues. This CDR3 is CAWNPGQGNTEAFF. Here the CDR3 DNA reads TGTGCCTGGAACCCGGGACAGGGGAACACTGAAGCTTTCTTT.

The chain joins TRBV9 to TRBJ2-7; 8 positions agree with TRBD1. Unmatched junction bases numbered 8, after V lost 3 bases and J lost 0 bases. The CDR3 is 16 amino acids. Germline V gene lookup returns CDR1 SGDLS and CDR2 YYNGEE. Here the CDR3 reads CASSDMGQASSYEQYF. CDR3 bases: TGTGCCAGCAGCGACATGGGACAGGCCAGCTCCTACGAGCAGTACTTC.

The genes are TRBV10-2 and TRBJ1-2; D unresolved. CDR1 and CDR2 from the germline V gene are WSHSY and SAAADI. Between the trimmed V and J ends, which lost 6 bases and 2 bases, there was a span of 7 bases. This CDR3 contains 12 residues. CDR3: CASSPDNYGYTF. Written as DNA, the CDR3 is TGCGCCAGCAGCCCTGACAACTATGGCTACACCTTC.

In its sample, this clone was seen once. The V gene is TRBV7-9, the J gene TRBJ2-7; D perhaps matches TRBD2 (5 bases). The CDR3 is 15 residues long. Looked up from germline, CDR1 is SEHNR and CDR2 is FQNEAQ (reference sequence). V was cut by 4 bases and J by 3 bases, with 16 bases left in between. The CDR3 nucleotides are TGTGCCAGCAGCTCACCGGACGGGAATATCTACGAGCAGTACTTC. It is translated as CASSSPDGNIYEQYF.